This is a list of T cell receptor beta chains from one sample in a study of cytomegalovirus exposure and HLA in healthy donors. Data came from immunoSEQ multiplex PCR; TCRdb stores just in-frame clones and leaves some out. The table lists over 120,000 clones, 65% to 90% of them singletons. The sequenced material came from PBMCs. Receptors were obtained from a woman under 40 in good health and CMV-seronegative. Each CDR3 is given with its conserved first and last residue. Fields, in order: V gene, J gene, D gene, clone size, CDR3 length, CDR3 protein, CDR3 DNA. The D gene is left open where the match is weak. Size values are once, few and many counts, or a class for expanded clones, and some rows have none.

TRBV5-1	TRBJ2-5	-	-	16	CASSLAPVQGGETQYF	TGCGCCAGCAGCTTGGCGCCGGTACAGGGAGGGGAGACCCAGTACTTC
TRBV7-6	TRBJ2-7	-	-	13	CASSSQGGYEQYF	TGTGCCAGCAGCTCCCAGGGGGGCTACGAGCAGTACTTC
TRBV20-1	TRBJ2-4	-	-	11	CSARAGNIQYF	TGCAGTGCTAGGGCGGGAAACATTCAGTACTTC
TRBV6-1	TRBJ2-3	TRBD2	-	15	CASSRLAGNPDTQYF	TGTGCCAGCAGTCGCTTAGCGGGTAACCCAGATACGCAGTATTTT
TRBV6-1	TRBJ2-7	TRBD2	-	15	CASSESSAGAYEQYF	TGTGCCAGCAGTGAAAGCTCAGCGGGGGCCTACGAGCAGTACTTC
TRBV4-3	TRBJ2-7	TRBD2	once	14	CASSQVWGGYEQYF	TGCGCCAGCAGCCAAGTTTGGGGGGGCTACGAGCAGTACTTC
TRBV29-1	TRBJ2-5	-	-	15	CSVASLLRVQETQYF	TGCAGCGTTGCCTCCCTTTTGAGGGTCCAAGAGACCCAGTACTTC
TRBV5-1	TRBJ2-5	-	-	13	CASSLEGQGAQYF	TGCGCCAGCAGCTTGGAGGGGCAAGGGGCCCAGTACTTC
TRBV5-1	TRBJ2-7	-	-	15	CASSRDTGPSYEQYF	TGCGCCAGCAGTCGGGACACCGGACCATCCTACGAGCAGTACTTC
TRBV6-5	TRBJ1-2	-	few	13	CASSFRSNYGYTF	TGTGCCAGCAGTTTTCGGTCGAACTATGGCTACACCTTC
TRBV12-5	TRBJ1-1	TRBD1	-	17	CASGLAQGAGADTEAFF	TGTGCTAGTGGTTTGGCCCAGGGGGCTGGGGCGGACACTGAAGCTTTCTTT
TRBV12-5	TRBJ2-5	TRBD2	-	15	CATKRLAGEGETQYF	TGTGCTACCAAAAGACTAGCGGGGGAAGGGGAGACCCAGTACTTC
TRBV5-1	TRBJ2-5	TRBD2	-	14	CASSSRTSLREQYF	TGCGCCAGCAGCTCCCGGACTAGTTTGAGAGAGCAGTACTTC